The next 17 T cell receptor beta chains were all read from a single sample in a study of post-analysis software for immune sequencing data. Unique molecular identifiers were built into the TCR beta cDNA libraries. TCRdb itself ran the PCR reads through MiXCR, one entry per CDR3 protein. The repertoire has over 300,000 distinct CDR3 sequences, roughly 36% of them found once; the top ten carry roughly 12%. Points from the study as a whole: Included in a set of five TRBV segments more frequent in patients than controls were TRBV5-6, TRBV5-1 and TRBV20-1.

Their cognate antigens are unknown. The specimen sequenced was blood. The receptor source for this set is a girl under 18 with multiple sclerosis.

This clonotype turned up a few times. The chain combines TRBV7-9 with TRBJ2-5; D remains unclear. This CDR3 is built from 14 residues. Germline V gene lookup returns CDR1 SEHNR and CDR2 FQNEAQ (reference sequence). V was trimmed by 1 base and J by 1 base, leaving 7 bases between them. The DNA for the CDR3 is TGTGCCAGCAGCTTAGTCGGCAGCCAAGAGACCCAGTACTTC. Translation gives CASSLVGSQETQYF.

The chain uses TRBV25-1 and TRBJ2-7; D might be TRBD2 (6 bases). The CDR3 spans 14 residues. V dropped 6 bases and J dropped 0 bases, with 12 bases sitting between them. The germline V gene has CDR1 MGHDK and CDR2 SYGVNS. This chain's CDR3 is CASSRGVSSYEQYF. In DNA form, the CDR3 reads TGTGCCAGCAGCCGCGGGGTGAGCTCCTACGAGCAGTACTTC.

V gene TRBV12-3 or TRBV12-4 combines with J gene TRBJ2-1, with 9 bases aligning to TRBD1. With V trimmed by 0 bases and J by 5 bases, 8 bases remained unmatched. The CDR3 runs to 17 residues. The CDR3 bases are TGTGCCAGCAGTTTAGCCCTAACAGGGGGCAGTCACAATGAGCAGTTCTTC. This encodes CASSLALTGGSHNEQFF.

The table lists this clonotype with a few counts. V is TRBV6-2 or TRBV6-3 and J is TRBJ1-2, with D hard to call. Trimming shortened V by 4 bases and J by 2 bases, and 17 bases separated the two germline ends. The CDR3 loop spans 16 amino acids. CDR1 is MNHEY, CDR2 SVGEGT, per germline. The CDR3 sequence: CASSFTRPSRNYGYTF. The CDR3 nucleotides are TGTGCCAGCAGTTTCACCAGACCCTCGAGGAACTATGGCTACACCTTC.

The CDR3 region is CASSPRRLGGDEQFF. DNA of the CDR3: TGTGCCAGCTCACCACGGCGACTAGGGGGCGATGAGCAGTTCTTC. The chain has TRBV18 and TRBJ2-1; tentatively, D is TRBD1 (7 bases). The germline V gene has CDR1 KGHSH and CDR2 LQKENI. Deletions cut 1 base from V and 8 bases from J, with 15 bases between. The CDR3 runs 15 residues.

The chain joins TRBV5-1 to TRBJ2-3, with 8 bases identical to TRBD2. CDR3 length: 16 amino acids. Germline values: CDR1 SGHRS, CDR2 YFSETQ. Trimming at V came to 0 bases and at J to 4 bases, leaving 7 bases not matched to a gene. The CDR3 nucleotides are TGCGCCAGCAGCTTGGGCGGTAGCGGGGACCCAGATACGCAGTATTTT. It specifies CASSLGGSGDPDTQYF.

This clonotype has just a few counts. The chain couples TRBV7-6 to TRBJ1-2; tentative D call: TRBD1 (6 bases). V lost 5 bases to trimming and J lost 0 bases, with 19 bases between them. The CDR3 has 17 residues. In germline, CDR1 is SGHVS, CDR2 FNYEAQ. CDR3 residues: CASSPQGGGSANYGYTF. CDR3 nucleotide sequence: TGTGCCAGCAGCCCACAGGGAGGTGGATCGGCTAACTATGGCTACACCTTC.

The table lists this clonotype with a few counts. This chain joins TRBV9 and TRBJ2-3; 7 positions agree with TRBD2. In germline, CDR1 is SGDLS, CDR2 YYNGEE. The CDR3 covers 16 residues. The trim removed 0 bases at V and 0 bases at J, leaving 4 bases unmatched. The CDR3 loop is CASSVGILASTDTQYF. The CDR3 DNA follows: TGTGCCAGCAGCGTAGGTATACTAGCGAGCACAGATACGCAGTATTTT.

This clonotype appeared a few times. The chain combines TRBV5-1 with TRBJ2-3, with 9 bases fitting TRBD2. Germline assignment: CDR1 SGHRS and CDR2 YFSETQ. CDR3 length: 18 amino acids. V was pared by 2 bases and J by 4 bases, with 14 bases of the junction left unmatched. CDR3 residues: CASSFDVAGAHGPDTQYF. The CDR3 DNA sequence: TGCGCCAGCAGCTTCGATGTAGCGGGGGCCCACGGCCCAGATACGCAGTATTTT.

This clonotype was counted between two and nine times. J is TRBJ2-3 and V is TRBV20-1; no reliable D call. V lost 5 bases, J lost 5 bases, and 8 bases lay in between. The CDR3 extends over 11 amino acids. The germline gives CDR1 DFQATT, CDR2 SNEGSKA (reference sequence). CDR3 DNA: TGCAGTGCTTACCGGAGAGATACGCAGTATTTT. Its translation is CSAYRRDTQYF.

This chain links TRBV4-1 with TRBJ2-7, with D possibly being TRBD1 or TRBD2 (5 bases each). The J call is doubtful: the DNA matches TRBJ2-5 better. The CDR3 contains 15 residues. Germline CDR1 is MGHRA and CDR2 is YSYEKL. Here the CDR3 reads CASSQDRGLAETQYF. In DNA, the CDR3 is TGCGCCAGCAGCCAGGACCGGGGCTTGGCTGAGACCCAGTACTTC.

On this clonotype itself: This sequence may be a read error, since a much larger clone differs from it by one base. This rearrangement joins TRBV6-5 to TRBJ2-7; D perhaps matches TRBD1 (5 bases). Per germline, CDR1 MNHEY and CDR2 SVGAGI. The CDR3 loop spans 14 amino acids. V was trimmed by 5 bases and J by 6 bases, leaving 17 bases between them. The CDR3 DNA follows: TGTGCCAGCAGTGATTACCAGGGTACCTGCGAGCAGTACTTC. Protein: CASSDYQGTCEQYF.

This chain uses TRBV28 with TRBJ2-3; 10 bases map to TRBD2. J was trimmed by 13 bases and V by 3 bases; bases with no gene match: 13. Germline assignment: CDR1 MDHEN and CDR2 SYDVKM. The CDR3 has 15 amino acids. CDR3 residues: CASSLRGLAGDPEYF. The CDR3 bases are TGTGCCAGCAGTTTGCGGGGGCTAGCGGGGGACCCGGAGTATTTT.

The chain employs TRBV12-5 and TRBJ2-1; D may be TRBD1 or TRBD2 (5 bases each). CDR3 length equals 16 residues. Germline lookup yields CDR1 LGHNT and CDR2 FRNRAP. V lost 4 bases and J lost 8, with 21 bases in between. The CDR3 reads CASGWPPGPREDEQFF. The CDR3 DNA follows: TGTGCTAGTGGTTGGCCTCCGGGACCCCGTGAGGATGAGCAGTTCTTC.

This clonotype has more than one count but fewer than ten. CDR3 protein: CATSDWETQYF. In DNA, the CDR3 is TGTGCCACCAGTGATTGGGAGACCCAGTACTTC. The J gene is TRBJ2-7, the V gene TRBV24-1; D gene uncertain. The J call may be mistaken, given a closer DNA end match to TRBJ2-5. The germline V gene encodes CDR1 KGHDR and CDR2 SFDVKD. The CDR3 runs 11 residues.

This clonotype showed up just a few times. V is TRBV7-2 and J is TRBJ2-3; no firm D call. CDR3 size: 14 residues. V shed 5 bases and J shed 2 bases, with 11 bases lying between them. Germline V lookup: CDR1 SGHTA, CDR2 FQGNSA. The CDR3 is CASSAFLFTDTQYF. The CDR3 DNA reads TGTGCCAGCAGCGCCTTCTTGTTCACAGATACGCAGTATTTT.

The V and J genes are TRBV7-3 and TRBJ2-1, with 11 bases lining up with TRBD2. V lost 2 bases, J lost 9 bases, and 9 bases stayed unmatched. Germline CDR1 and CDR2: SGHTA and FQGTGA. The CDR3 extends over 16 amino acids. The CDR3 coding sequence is TGTGCCAGCAGCTTACTAGCGGGGGGCGCTGGTGGTGAGCAGTTCTTC. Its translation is CASSLLAGGAGGEQFF.